Listed below are T cell receptor beta chains from one sample, sequenced in a study of cytomegalovirus exposure and HLA in healthy donors. Clones were sequenced by immunoSEQ multiplex PCR, and TCRdb holds only the in-frame ones, with some missing. The repertoire holds 200,000 or so clones, with approximately 78% as singletons. Specimen: PBMCs. Source of these receptors: a woman in her 50s in good health and CMV-seropositive. CDR3s include the opening cysteine and the closing phenylalanine or tryptophan. The D gene is left open where the match is weak. Clone sizes are given selectively: once, few, many, or a class where the clone is expanded.

TRBV11-2	many	TRBJ2-7	TRBD1	CASTTGTGLSYEQYF	TGTGCCAGCACAACGGGGACAGGTCTTTCCTACGAGCAGTACTTC
TRBV2	-	TRBJ1-5	-	CASSERARGTDGRPQHF	TGTGCCAGCAGTGAAAGGGCTCGTGGGACTGACGGTAGGCCCCAGCATTTT
TRBV23-1	-	TRBJ2-2	-	CASIPGWPGELFF	TGCGCCAGCATCCCAGGGTGGCCCGGGGAGCTGTTTTTT
TRBV6-1	-	TRBJ1-2	-	CATSVYRTNYGYTF	TGTGCCACCAGTGTCTACAGGACTAACTATGGCTACACCTTC
TRBV19	-	TRBJ1-5	TRBD1	CASSTPDRGEGQPQHF	TGTGCCAGTAGTACCCCGGACAGGGGCGAGGGTCAGCCCCAGCATTTT
TRBV7-9	-	TRBJ1-1	TRBD1	CSSSHPEGGVFGTEAFF	TGTTCCAGCAGTCATCCGGAAGGGGGCGTATTCGGGACTGAAGCTTTCTTT
TRBV6-6	few	TRBJ1-1	TRBD1	CASSAPGQKNTEAFF	TGTGCCAGCAGTGCACCGGGACAGAAGAACACTGAAGCTTTCTTT
TRBV28	-	TRBJ2-7	TRBD1	CASSTPGQGSHEQYF	TGTGCCAGCAGTACACCGGGACAGGGGTCCCACGAGCAGTACTTC
TRBV29-1	-	TRBJ1-1	TRBD1	CSVDRGLNTEAFF	TGCAGCGTCGACAGGGGTCTGAACACTGAAGCTTTCTTT
TRBV21-1	-	TRBJ1-4	-	CANNRQGSEKLFF	TGTGCCAATAACCGGCAGGGGAGTGAAAAACTGTTTTTT
TRBV7-2	-	TRBJ2-1	-	CASSLAPGSYNEQFF	TGTGCCAGCAGCTTAGCCCCGGGGTCCTACAATGAGCAGTTCTTC
TRBV9	-	TRBJ2-1	-	CASSVLGQYNEQFF	TGTGCCAGCAGCGTACTCGGACAGTACAATGAGCAGTTCTTC
TRBV10-1	-	TRBJ2-3	-	CASSREGWTDTQYF	TGCGCCAGCAGTAGAGAGGGTTGGACAGATACGCAGTATTTT
TRBV6-5	-	TRBJ2-3	-	CASSYSGATSTDTQYF	TGTGCCAGCAGTTACTCCGGAGCGACGAGCACAGATACGCAGTATTTT
TRBV9	once	TRBJ2-1	-	CAGSTGSGNEQFF	TGTGCCGGGTCTACAGGGTCTGGTAATGAGCAGTTCTTC
TRBV9	-	TRBJ2-1	TRBD2	CASSVAGGGARWDEQFF	TGTGCCAGCAGCGTAGCGGGCGGGGGGGCCAGGTGGGATGAGCAGTTCTTC
TRBV27	-	TRBJ2-3	TRBD2	CASSLPAGGLDTQYF	TGTGCCAGCAGTTTACCAGCGGGAGGTCTAGATACGCAGTATTTT
TRBV19	once	TRBJ1-2	-	CASSTAGVFNYGYTF	TGTGCCAGTAGTACTGCAGGGGTTTTTAACTATGGCTACACCTTC
TRBV6-1	-	TRBJ2-5	-	CASSVKRQETQYF	TGTGCCAGCAGTGTGAAGCGCCAAGAGACCCAGTACTTC
TRBV25-1	-	TRBJ2-7	-	CASSESDISPYEQYF	TGTGCCAGCAGTGAATCGGACATATCTCCCTACGAGCAGTACTTC
TRBV6-5	-	TRBJ1-1	-	CASSYSIGGYTEAFF	TGTGCCAGCAGTTACTCGATAGGGGGTTACACTGAAGCTTTCTTT
TRBV4-2	-	TRBJ2-7	TRBD2	CASSLDTPSGEQYF	TGTGCCAGCAGCCTAGACACCCCTAGCGGCGAGCAGTACTTC
TRBV5-1	-	TRBJ2-1	TRBD2	CASSLGTSGSGNEQFF	TGCGCCAGCAGCTTGGGGACTAGCGGGAGTGGCAATGAGCAGTTCTTC
TRBV10-3	-	TRBJ2-2	TRBD2	CAISDRGREGPGELFF	TGTGCCATCAGTGACCGAGGGAGGGAGGGCCCCGGGGAGCTGTTTTTT
TRBV27	-	TRBJ2-4	-	CASSLRTELAKNSQYF	TGTGCCAGCAGCTTACGGACTGAGTTAGCCAAAAACAGTCAGTACTTC
TRBV2	-	TRBJ1-6	TRBD1	CASSSPSGGSYNSPLHF	TGTGCCAGCAGTTCTCCTTCAGGGGGCTCCTATAATTCACCCCTCCACTTT
TRBV4-3	-	TRBJ2-5	-	CASSPTGSLKEETQYF	TGCGCCAGCAGCCCGACCGGGTCCCTAAAGGAGGAGACCCAGTACTTC
TRBV5-1	-	TRBJ1-2	-	CASSSTLGDYGYTF	TGCGCCAGCAGCTCCACCTTAGGGGACTATGGCTACACCTTC
TRBV25-1	few	TRBJ2-5	-	CASSDEGVQYF	TGTGCCAGCAGTGATGAGGGGGTCCAGTACTTC
TRBV5-4	-	TRBJ2-1	-	CASSSTAYNEQFF	TGTGCCAGCAGCTCGACAGCCTACAATGAGCAGTTCTTC
TRBV28	once	TRBJ1-2	-	CASNNLNYGYTF	TGTGCCAGCAATAACTTAAACTATGGCTACACCTTC
TRBV6-6	-	TRBJ2-2	-	CASSYVSTGTGELFF	TGTGCCAGCAGTTACGTTTCAACAGGAACCGGGGAGCTGTTTTTT
TRBV4-3	-	TRBJ1-2	TRBD1	CASSQDLPGGGYTF	TGCGCCAGCAGCCAAGATCTGCCAGGGGGAGGCTACACCTTC
TRBV18	-	TRBJ1-1	TRBD1	CASSGGGQGGTEAFF	TGTGCCAGCTCGGGCGGAGGACAGGGCGGGACTGAAGCTTTCTTT
TRBV5-6	few	TRBJ2-2	TRBD1	CASSFPDRDTGELFF	TGTGCCAGCAGCTTTCCGGACAGGGACACCGGGGAGCTGTTTTTT
TRBV11-3	-	TRBJ2-1	-	CASSLSRESYNEQFF	TGTGCCAGCAGCTTATCGAGGGAGTCGTACAATGAGCAGTTCTTC
TRBV6-6	-	TRBJ1-5	-	CASTRTGTSQPQHF	TGTGCCAGCACCCGAACCGGGACATCCCAGCCCCAGCATTTT
TRBV21-1	-	TRBJ1-2	-	CARAGGDWYGYTF	TGTGCCAGAGCCGGAGGGGATTGGTATGGCTACACCTTC
TRBV28	few	TRBJ1-6	-	CASSLRQNNSPLHF	TGTGCCAGCAGTTTGAGACAAAATAATTCACCCCTCCACTTC
TRBV11-2	-	TRBJ1-3	TRBD1	CASSPGTAGNTIYF	TGTGCCAGCAGCCCCGGGACAGCAGGAAACACCATATATTTT
TRBV6-5	-	TRBJ2-3	TRBD1	CASSRGRTDTQYF	TGTGCCAGCAGCAGGGGGCGGACAGATACGCAGTATTTT
TRBV29-1	-	TRBJ1-1	-	CSVESQGGTEAFF	TGCAGCGTTGAATCCCAGGGTGGGACTGAAGCTTTCTTT
TRBV15	once	TRBJ2-7	-	CATSRDTGGKSEQYF	TGTGCCACCAGCAGAGATACGGGCGGGAAGAGCGAGCAGTACTTC
TRBV5-5	-	TRBJ2-5	TRBD2	CASSLGGGRAAETQYF	TGTGCCAGCAGCTTGGGGGGCGGGAGGGCCGCAGAGACCCAGTACTTC
TRBV6-5	-	TRBJ2-7	TRBD2	CASSPSGTSGEQYF	TGTGCCAGCAGTCCCTCCGGGACTAGCGGCGAGCAGTACTTC
TRBV7-9	-	TRBJ2-3	-	CASTLKDFSTDTQYF	TGTGCCAGCACCCTTAAGGACTTTAGCACAGATACGCAGTATTTT
TRBV5-1	-	TRBJ1-2	TRBD1	CASSLADRVGGYTF	TGCGCCAGCAGCTTGGCGGACAGGGTGGGTGGCTACACCTTC